Sequencing of this TCR beta chain was carried out in a study of cytomegalovirus exposure and HLA in healthy donors. Regarding the study as a whole: Upon later analysis, HLA-associated TCR beta chains proved more clonally expanded than other, equally common chains. It emerged from a later analysis that several of the most significant clusters appeared to be linked to common viral pathogens.

Researchers ran the PCR with 60 Vbeta and 13 Jbeta primers. Sequenced by immunoSEQ multiplex PCR; TCRdb stores in-frame clones only, minus some. The sample holds around 260,000 clones, approximately 80% seen once. In its sample, this clone was seen a few times. The antigen remains undetermined. The CDR3 totals 16 residues. CDR1 is SEHNR and CDR2 is FQNEAQ in the germline V gene (reference sequence). Trimming pared 4 bases from V and 0 bases from J, leaving 10 bases between. Sequences were obtained from PBMCs. This TCR came from a girl under 10 years old in good health and CMV-seronegative. J is TRBJ1-6 and V is TRBV7-9; TRBD1 might be the D (5 bases). CDR3 bases: TGTGCCAGCAGCTCTGGGGGGGACTCCTATAATTCACCCCTCCACTTT. Amino acids: CASSSGGDSYNSPLHF. Full variable domain (remainder filled in from reference TRBV7-9 and TRBJ1-6): DTGVSQNPRHKITKRGQNVTFRCDPISEHNRLYWYRQTLGQGPEFLTYFQNEAQLEKSRLLSDRFSAERPKGSFSTLEIQRTEQGDSAMYLCASSSGGDSYNSPLHFGNGTRLTVT.